The rows below give T cell receptor beta chains drawn from one sample of a study of blood T cells in healthy people across ages. TCRdb recomputed calls from the 5' RACE reads with MiXCR, one row per CDR3 protein. This table has under 950,000 distinct CDR3 sequences, about 24% appearing once. The sequencing input was blood. All receptors derive from a man in his 70s in good health. CDR3s include the opening cysteine and the closing phenylalanine or tryptophan. The D gene is left open where the match is weak. The size field is filled for only some rows; it gives once, few, many or a size class.

j_call clone_size d_call v_call cdr3_aa cdr3_nt
TRBJ1-4 few . TRBV9 CASSLGPPSTNEKLFF TGTGCCAGCAGCCTTGGTCCTCCATCAACTAATGAAAAACTGTTTTTT
TRBJ2-2 . TRBD1 TRBV7-2 CASSVGGVYTGELFF TGTGCCAGCAGCGTAGGGGGCGTTTACACCGGGGAGCTGTTTTTT
TRBJ2-5 . . TRBV3-1 CASSQIAGQPKETQYF TGTGCCAGCAGCCAAATTGCGGGACAACCTAAAGAGACCCAGTACTTC
TRBJ1-1 . . TRBV6-1 CASSEPGGFEAFF TGTGCCAGCAGTGAACCTGGTGGATTTGAAGCTTTCTTT
TRBJ1-3 few TRBD1 TRBV18 CASSPYPTGTYSGNTIYF TGTGCCAGCTCACCCTACCCGACAGGGACCTACTCTGGAAACACCATATATTTT
TRBJ1-2 . . TRBV29-1 CSVEELAGGEGYTF TGCAGCGTTGAAGAACTGGCTGGGGGTGAAGGCTACACCTTC
TRBJ1-2 . . TRBV6-5 CASQDTNYGYTF TGTGCCAGTCAGGACACTAACTATGGCTACACCTTC
TRBJ1-2 . TRBD1 TRBV29-1 CSVEGPTGGYGYTF TGCAGCGTTGAGGGTCCCACAGGGGGCTATGGCTACACCTTC
TRBJ2-3 . TRBD2 TRBV10-2 CASSASGSNRDTQYF TGCGCCAGCAGTGCTAGCGGGAGTAATAGAGATACGCAGTATTTT
TRBJ2-7 . TRBD1 TRBV9 CASSVGGQGAYEQYF TGTGCCAGCAGCGTAGGAGGACAGGGAGCCTACGAGCAGTACTTC
TRBJ2-3 . . TRBV24-1 CATSDPNLDTQYF TGTGCCACCAGTGACCCCAATCTGGATACGCAGTATTTT
TRBJ2-5 few . TRBV28 CANKILGGPRETQYF TGTGCCAACAAGATCTTGGGGGGGCCAAGGGAGACCCAGTACTTC
TRBJ2-1 many . TRBV20-1 CSARDSLVREQFF TGCAGTGCTAGAGACTCCCTAGTGAGGGAGCAGTTCTTC
TRBJ2-2 few . TRBV24-1 CASPGFAFAGELFF TGTGCCTCCCCGGGGTTTGCGTTTGCCGGGGAGCTGTTTTTT
TRBJ2-5 . . TRBV6-4 CASSSLPGETQYF TGTGCCAGCAGCTCCCTCCCCGGGGAGACCCAGTACTTC
TRBJ2-7 few . TRBV7-9 CASTPLEGDSYEQYF TGTGCCAGCACCCCTTTGGAGGGTGACTCCTACGAGCAGTACTTC
TRBJ1-2 few . TRBV6-5 CASSYYPDIINYGYTF TGTGCCAGCAGTTACTACCCGGACATCATCAACTATGGCTACACCTTC
TRBJ2-3 few . TRBV6-5 CASSYWDSTDTQYF TGTGCCAGCAGTTACTGGGACAGCACAGATACGCAGTATTTT
TRBJ2-1 few TRBD2 TRBV7-2 CASSLMLAGVNEQFF TGTGCCAGCAGCTTAATGTTAGCGGGGGTCAATGAGCAGTTCTTC
TRBJ2-2 . . TRBV9 CASSDPDDVELFF TGTGCCAGCAGCGATCCAGATGACGTTGAGCTGTTTTTT
TRBJ2-3 few TRBD2 TRBV5-1 CASSQIGTTSTDTQYF TGCGCCAGCAGCCAGATCGGGACTACTAGCACAGATACGCAGTATTTT
TRBJ2-3 few . TRBV19 CASSTRTFMTKASTDTQYF TGTGCCAGTAGTACACGAACCTTCATGACCAAGGCTAGCACAGATACGCAGTATTTT
TRBJ2-3 . . TRBV19 CASQGGEAKDTQYF TGTGCCAGTCAGGGCGGCGAGGCGAAGGATACGCAGTATTTT
TRBJ2-5 few . TRBV5-1 CASSFQTRGETQYF TGCGCCAGCAGCTTCCAGACTAGAGGGGAGACCCAGTACTTC
TRBJ2-7 . . TRBV20-1 CSARDSSARGIYEQYF TGCAGTGCTAGAGATAGTTCCGCTAGGGGAATCTACGAGCAGTACTTC
TRBJ2-3 few TRBD2 TRBV11-2 CASSGQVGLSTDTQYF TGTGCCAGCAGCGGCCAAGTGGGACTAAGCACAGATACGCAGTATTTT
TRBJ2-7 . . TRBV4-2 CASSQVGGTSYEQYF TGTGCCAGCAGCCAAGTGGGGGGAACATCCTACGAGCAGTACTTC
TRBJ2-3 few TRBD2 TRBV10-3 CAIENSGGPSTDTQYF TGTGCCATCGAAAATAGCGGGGGGCCTAGCACAGATACGCAGTATTTT
TRBJ2-7 . TRBD1 TRBV10-3 CAIRRDRGGEQYF TGTGCCATCAGAAGGGACAGGGGAGGCGAGCAGTACTTC
TRBJ1-2 . . TRBV28 CASTDDRHGYTF TGTGCCAGCACCGATGACAGACATGGCTACACCTTC
TRBJ1-2 few TRBD1 TRBV3-1 CASSQNRGSYGYTF TGTGCCAGCAGCCAGAACAGGGGGAGCTATGGCTACACCTTC
TRBJ2-7 . . TRBV15 CATSKWGYEQYF TGTGCCACCAGCAAGTGGGGCTACGAGCAGTACTTC
TRBJ1-3 few TRBD1 TRBV5-1 CASSLVTGFGNTIYF TGCGCCAGCAGCTTGGTGACAGGGTTTGGAAACACCATATATTTT
TRBJ2-1 . TRBD1 TRBV5-1 CASSSDRMNEQFF TGCGCCAGCAGCTCGGACAGGATGAATGAGCAGTTCTTC
TRBJ2-3 . TRBD2 TRBV29-1 CSVEVLAGGPDTQYF TGCAGCGTTGAGGTCCTAGCGGGAGGCCCAGATACGCAGTATTTT
TRBJ2-7 few . TRBV20-1 CSARENRVVQYF TGCAGTGCTAGAGAGAACAGGGTGGTTCAGTACTTC
TRBJ2-3 . TRBD2 TRBV19 CASSIRPSGRSDTQYF TGTGCCAGTAGTATTAGGCCTAGCGGGAGATCAGATACGCAGTATTTT
TRBJ1-5 few TRBD1 TRBV12-3/TRBV12-4 CASSFGQGGNQPQHF TGTGCCAGCAGCTTCGGACAGGGTGGCAATCAGCCCCAGCATTTT
TRBJ2-5 few . TRBV20-1 CSARDGDPFF TGCAGTGCTAGAGACGGGGACCCGTTCTTC
TRBJ1-2 many TRBD1 TRBV6-5 CASRPTTGAGGYTF TGTGCCAGCAGACCGACCACAGGGGCTGGTGGCTACACCTTC
TRBJ2-5 few . TRBV7-7 CASSAGTQETQYF TGTGCCAGCAGCGCAGGGACCCAAGAGACCCAGTACTTC
TRBJ1-1 . TRBD1 TRBV5-1 CASSPLRDRNTEAFF TGCGCCAGCAGCCCCCTCCGGGACAGGAACACTGAAGCTTTCTTT
TRBJ2-3 . . TRBV29-1 CSAQPAPFTASTDTQYF TGCAGCGCCCAACCTGCCCCATTTACGGCGAGCACAGATACGCAGTATTTT
TRBJ1-2 . . TRBV3-1 CASSLGDWGNYGYTF TGTGCCAGCAGCCTTGGAGATTGGGGTAACTATGGCTACACCTTC
TRBJ2-4 . . TRBV10-3 CAISEKEVAKNIQYF TGTGCCATCAGTGAGAAGGAAGTAGCCAAAAACATTCAGTACTTC
TRBJ2-1 . . TRBV5-1 CASSAQGPNNEQFF TGCGCCAGCAGCGCACAGGGACCCAACAATGAGCAGTTCTTC